This record looks at one TCR beta chain sequence and its context. Libraries were prepared by immunoSEQ multiplex PCR; TCRdb keeps only in-frame clonotypes and omits some of them. The profile covers 130,000 or so clones, with 80% to 95% appearing a single time and 2% to 3% taken by the ten largest. These data come from a study of control samples from healthy donors and cancer patients. This CDR3 spans 14 amino acids. V was pared by 0 bases and J by 2 bases, with 9 bases between. CDR1 SGDLS and CDR2 YYNGEE come from the germline V gene. The chain is built from TRBV9 and TRBJ2-7; D not certain. The TCR originated in a man aged 35-49 years in good health. The sequenced sample was blood. The CDR3 sequence: CASSVEPAPYEQYF. The CDR3 DNA is TGTGCCAGCAGCGTAGAACCGGCTCCCTACGAGCAGTACTTC.